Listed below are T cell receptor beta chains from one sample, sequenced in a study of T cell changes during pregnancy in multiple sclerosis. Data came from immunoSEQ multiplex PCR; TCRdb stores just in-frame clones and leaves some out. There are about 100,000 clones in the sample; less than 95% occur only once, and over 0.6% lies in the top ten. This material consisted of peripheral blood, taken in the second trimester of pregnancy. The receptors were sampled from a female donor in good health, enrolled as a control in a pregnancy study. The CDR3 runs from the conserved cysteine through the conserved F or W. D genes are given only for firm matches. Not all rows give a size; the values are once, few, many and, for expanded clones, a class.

CDR3 DNA: TGTGCCGGTTGGGAGCAGTACCAAGAGACCCAGTACTTC
CDR3 protein: CAGWEQYQETQYF
V gene: TRBV7-9
D gene: .
clone size: .
J gene: TRBJ2-5

CDR3 DNA: TGCGCCAGCAGCCGCGAAGGGACTAGCGGAAAGGAGCAGTACTTC
CDR3 protein: CASSREGTSGKEQYF
V gene: TRBV5-1
D gene: TRBD2
clone size: .
J gene: TRBJ2-7

CDR3 DNA: TGTGCCAGCAGCTTAGTGGGCAGGGGGCGAAACTATGGCTACACCTTC
CDR3 protein: CASSLVGRGRNYGYTF
V gene: TRBV7-9
D gene: TRBD1
clone size: .
J gene: TRBJ1-2

CDR3 DNA: TGTGCCAGCTCGCGTGGACAAGGCCCCGACAATGAGCAGTTCTTC
CDR3 protein: CASSRGQGPDNEQFF
V gene: TRBV18
D gene: .
clone size: once
J gene: TRBJ2-1

CDR3 DNA: TGTGCCAGCAGCAGACAGGGGGTTAGGGATTCACCCCTCCACTTT
CDR3 protein: CASSRQGVRDSPLHF
V gene: TRBV7-9
D gene: TRBD1
clone size: .
J gene: TRBJ1-6

CDR3 DNA: TGCGCCAGCAGCTTGGACAGGGTTAACTATGGCTACACCTTC
CDR3 protein: CASSLDRVNYGYTF
V gene: TRBV5-1
D gene: .
clone size: .
J gene: TRBJ1-2

CDR3 DNA: TGTGCCAGCAGCTTGGGACAGGGGATTCGCGAGCAGTACTTC
CDR3 protein: CASSLGQGIREQYF
V gene: TRBV28
D gene: TRBD1
clone size: .
J gene: TRBJ2-7

CDR3 DNA: TGTGCCAGTAGCCTACAGGGGGCTCGTAATCAGCCCCAGCATTTT
CDR3 protein: CASSLQGARNQPQHF
V gene: TRBV19
D gene: TRBD1
clone size: .
J gene: TRBJ1-5

CDR3 DNA: TGTGCCAGTAGGGACAGATTGGCTGGAAACACCATATATTTT
CDR3 protein: CASRDRLAGNTIYF
V gene: TRBV19
D gene: .
clone size: .
J gene: TRBJ1-3

CDR3 DNA: TGCAGCGCCGTGGGGGGGCCCGGCCAGCCCCAGCATTTT
CDR3 protein: CSAVGGPGQPQHF
V gene: TRBV29-1
D gene: .
clone size: .
J gene: TRBJ1-5

CDR3 DNA: TGCAGCGCCTTAAAAACAGGTGACTCAACCTATGGCTACACCTTC
CDR3 protein: CSALKTGDSTYGYTF
V gene: TRBV29-1
D gene: .
clone size: once
J gene: TRBJ1-2

CDR3 DNA: TGTGCCAGCAAAACCTCATCCCTAACCGGGGGGACCGGGGAGCTGTTTTTT
CDR3 protein: CASKTSSLTGGTGELFF
V gene: TRBV6-4
D gene: TRBD2
clone size: .
J gene: TRBJ2-2

CDR3 DNA: TGTGCCAGTAGGACTGACAGGGTCGGCGCCCAGTACTTC
CDR3 protein: CASRTDRVGAQYF
V gene: TRBV19
D gene: TRBD1
clone size: .
J gene: TRBJ2-5

CDR3 DNA: TGTGCCAGCCGGACAGGGTTGGCTAGCACAGATACGCAGTATTTT
CDR3 protein: CASRTGLASTDTQYF
V gene: TRBV19
D gene: TRBD1
clone size: .
J gene: TRBJ2-3

CDR3 DNA: TGTGCCACCAGCGGGGTGTACAATCAGCCCCAGCATTTT
CDR3 protein: CATSGVYNQPQHF
V gene: TRBV6-6
D gene: .
clone size: .
J gene: TRBJ1-5

CDR3 DNA: TGCGCCAGCAGCTTGGGGGTCGGGGGCGAGCAGTACTTC
CDR3 protein: CASSLGVGGEQYF
V gene: TRBV5-1
D gene: .
clone size: .
J gene: TRBJ2-7

CDR3 DNA: TGTGCCACCGGACGGACAGAAGCGGCCGGGGAGCTGTTTTTT
CDR3 protein: CATGRTEAAGELFF
V gene: TRBV10-3
D gene: .
clone size: .
J gene: TRBJ2-2

CDR3 DNA: TGTGCCAGTAGCGGGAGCAAGACAACTAATGAAAAACTGTTTTTT
CDR3 protein: CASSGSKTTNEKLFF
V gene: TRBV19
D gene: .
clone size: few
J gene: TRBJ1-4

CDR3 DNA: TGTGCCAGCAGTGTGGACACGGTGGGAACCTACGAGCAGTACTTC
CDR3 protein: CASSVDTVGTYEQYF
V gene: TRBV6-1
D gene: .
clone size: .
J gene: TRBJ2-7

CDR3 DNA: TGTGCCAGCAGCCATCAGGGGCGGAACACTGAAGCTTTCTTT
CDR3 protein: CASSHQGRNTEAFF
V gene: TRBV16
D gene: .
clone size: few
J gene: TRBJ1-1

CDR3 DNA: TGTGCCAGTAGTGCTACAGGCGGGGGGAATCAGCCCCAGCATTTT
CDR3 protein: CASSATGGGNQPQHF
V gene: TRBV19
D gene: .
clone size: .
J gene: TRBJ1-5

CDR3 DNA: TGTGCCAGCAGTTTTGGGGGCTTTAACACTGAAGCTTTCTTT
CDR3 protein: CASSFGGFNTEAFF
V gene: TRBV27
D gene: .
clone size: .
J gene: TRBJ1-1

CDR3 DNA: TGCGCCAGCAGCCTCGGGGGACAGGGTCTCTACGAGCAGTACTTC
CDR3 protein: CASSLGGQGLYEQYF
V gene: TRBV4-1
D gene: TRBD1
clone size: .
J gene: TRBJ2-7

CDR3 DNA: TGTGCCAGCATGAGCGGGGCGGACTCCTACGAGCAGTACTTC
CDR3 protein: CASMSGADSYEQYF
V gene: TRBV2
D gene: TRBD2
clone size: .
J gene: TRBJ2-7

CDR3 DNA: TGTGCCAGTGGACAGGGCCGAGGCTACACCTTC
CDR3 protein: CASGQGRGYTF
V gene: TRBV2
D gene: TRBD1
clone size: few
J gene: TRBJ1-2

CDR3 DNA: TGCAGCGTTGAAGTTGCAGGTGGATACGAGCAGTACTTC
CDR3 protein: CSVEVAGGYEQYF
V gene: TRBV29-1
D gene: .
clone size: .
J gene: TRBJ2-7

CDR3 DNA: TGTGCCAGCAGCTTTGGGTTTGGACCAAAGGGGGTTAACTATGGCTACACCTTC
CDR3 protein: CASSFGFGPKGVNYGYTF
V gene: TRBV12-1
D gene: .
clone size: .
J gene: TRBJ1-2

CDR3 DNA: TGTGCCAGCAGCGCCTTTAGCGGGAGAAATCGCAATGAGCAGTTCTTC
CDR3 protein: CASSAFSGRNRNEQFF
V gene: TRBV9
D gene: TRBD2
clone size: .
J gene: TRBJ2-1

CDR3 DNA: TGCGCCAGCAGCTTGGCGAACCAGGGAATAGGAAACACCATATATTTT
CDR3 protein: CASSLANQGIGNTIYF
V gene: TRBV5-1
D gene: .
clone size: .
J gene: TRBJ1-3

CDR3 DNA: TGTGCCAGCAGATATCCGACGGGCACCGGGGAGCTGTTTTTT
CDR3 protein: CASRYPTGTGELFF
V gene: TRBV6-5
D gene: .
clone size: .
J gene: TRBJ2-2

CDR3 DNA: TGTGCCAGCAGCTCTCCCCCAGGGGCAACTGAAGCTTTCTTT
CDR3 protein: CASSSPPGATEAFF
V gene: TRBV5-5
D gene: .
clone size: .
J gene: TRBJ1-1

CDR3 DNA: TGTGCCAGCAGCTCTGACGGGGGTGGACAGCCCCAGCATTTT
CDR3 protein: CASSSDGGGQPQHF
V gene: TRBV7-2
D gene: .
clone size: .
J gene: TRBJ1-5